These 8 T cell receptor beta chains came from one sample sequenced in a study of technical replicates of blood from four donors. Here immunoSEQ multiplex PCR was the method, and the copy in TCRdb shows in-frame clones only, minus some. In the table there are 55,000 to 80,000 clones, approximately 96% of which are singletons. The sequenced sample was T cells isolated from PBMCs. The receptors stem from a human donor in good health.

The gene calls are TRBV5-1 and TRBJ2-2, with 8 bases identical to TRBD1. This CDR3 region has 16 residues. The V and J ends lost 0 bases and 0 bases, in that order; junction bases with no gene match: 1. Germline CDR1 is SGHRS and CDR2 is YFSETQ. CDR3 loop: CASSLEQGANTGELFF. The CDR3 region has the DNA TGCGCCAGCAGCTTGGAACAGGGGGCGAACACCGGGGAGCTGTTTTTT.

The V and J genes are TRBV19 and TRBJ2-2, with 9 bases aligning to TRBD1. The CDR3 loop spans 17 amino acids. Germline V gene data show CDR1 as LNHDA and CDR2 as SQIVND (reference sequence). V gave up 4 bases and J gave up 1 base; unmatched junction bases: 7. The CDR3 coding sequence is TGTGCCAGTAGTACCTGGGGACAGGGATGGAACACCGGGGAGCTGTTTTTT. It yields the protein CASSTWGQGWNTGELFF.

The V and J genes are TRBV5-6 and TRBJ1-2; possible D gene TRBD1, 6 bases. The CDR3 has 14 amino acids. V lost 3 bases to trimming and J lost 5 bases, with 14 bases between them. Germline loops: CDR1 SGHDT, CDR2 YYEEEE. The CDR3 DNA sequence: TGTGCCAGCAGCTATAGAACAGGGCATTATGGCTACACCTTC. Its protein is CASSYRTGHYGYTF.

The J gene is TRBJ2-1, the V gene TRBV11-2; tentative D call: TRBD1 (6 bases). CDR3 length equals 15 residues. Trimming cost V 2 bases and J 8 bases, with 16 bases left between them. In germline, CDR1 is SGHAT, CDR2 FQNNGV. This CDR3 reads CASSLRSGAGYEQFF. CDR3 nucleotide sequence: TGTGCCAGCAGCTTACGGTCAGGGGCAGGCTATGAGCAGTTCTTC.

The rearrangement joins TRBV15 to TRBJ2-7; 8 nucleotides line up with TRBD1. The CDR3 is 14 amino acids. V shed 6 bases, J shed 2 bases, and the junction held 6 bases outside the gene matches. Germline V gene sequence: CDR1 LNHNV, CDR2 YYDKDF (reference sequence). The CDR3 is CATRPGQGAYEQYF. The CDR3 region has the DNA TGTGCCACCAGACCTGGACAGGGAGCCTACGAGCAGTACTTC.

J is TRBJ2-3 and V is TRBV5-5; TRBD2 is a possible D gene (6 bases). This CDR3 is 15 amino acids long. Trimming shortened V by 0 bases and J by 3 bases, and 11 bases separated the two germline ends. Germline CDR1 and CDR2: SGHKS and YYEKEE (reference sequence). The CDR3 sequence is CASSLGTSLTDTQYF. The CDR3 DNA reads TGTGCCAGCAGCTTGGGCACTAGCTTAACAGATACGCAGTATTTT.

V gene TRBV10-2 combines with J gene TRBJ1-4; 9 nucleotides align to TRBD1. Losses at the gene ends were 4 bases for V and 8 bases for J; bases not matched to a gene: 5. The CDR3 length is 14 residues. CDR1 is WSHSY and CDR2 is SAAADI in the germline V gene. Here the CDR3 DNA reads TGCGCCAGCAGTGGGGGGACAGGGAAAGAAAAACTGTTTTTT. Its protein product is CASSGGTGKEKLFF.

This chain links TRBV7-9 with TRBJ1-5, with a tentative D call TRBD1 (6 bases). CDR3 length equals 15 residues. V dropped 5 bases and J dropped 5 bases, with 16 bases sitting between them. The germline gives CDR1 SEHNR, CDR2 FQNEAQ (reference sequence). CDR3: CASSEQGSSDQPQHF. CDR3 DNA: TGTGCCAGCAGCGAACAGGGTTCATCGGATCAGCCCCAGCATTTT. Full variable domain (remainder filled in from reference TRBV7-9 and TRBJ1-5): DTGVSQNPRHKITKRGQNVTFRCDPISEHNRLYWYRQTLGQGPEFLTYFQNEAQLEKSRLLSDRFSAERPKGSFSTLEIQRTEQGDSAMYLCASSEQGSSDQPQHFGDGTRLSIL.